In this sample, the clone carrying this T cell receptor (beta chain) turned up many times. The target antigen is unknown. This sample stems from a study of T cells in Graves' hyperthyroidism and ophthalmopathy. Findings of the study overall: Also found in blood were most expanded thyroid clonotypes above 0.001.

The source material, RNA transcripts, was used to amplify TCR beta CDR3 regions. A first-round RT-PCR of the TCR CDR3 used the HTBI primer set. TCRdb reprocessed the multiplex PCR reads via MiXCR and lists one record per CDR3 protein. The sample has over 500,000 distinct CDR3 sequences; about 15% are singletons. The receptor comes from a woman aged 18-30 years with Graves' ophthalmopathy. The sequencing input was blood.

CDR3 loop: CASSPGTLNTEAFF. The CDR3 DNA reads TGTGCCAGCAGTCCCGGGACATTGAACACTGAAGCTTTCTTT. V is TRBV28 and J is TRBJ1-1; D perhaps matches TRBD1 (6 bases). The CDR3 extends over 14 amino acids. Germline values: CDR1 MDHEN, CDR2 SYDVKM. The ends were cut back, 5 bases at V and 0 bases at J, with 10 bases in the middle.